This T cell receptor (beta chain) was sequenced in a study of T-cell reconstitution after alpha-beta-depleted transplantation in children. Overall study results and limits: Diversity and T-cell counts at one year after transplant derived mostly from new T cells. Surviving recipient T cells and thymic progenitors underlay high day-60 TCRbeta diversity in some patients. Alpha-beta T cells present about two months after transplant were reported to originate from several hundred expanded graft clones.

The library targeted TCRbeta and was prepared with unique molecular identifiers. TCRdb redid the calling of the PCR reads with MiXCR, one entry per CDR3 protein. Of about 290,000 distinct CDR3 sequences listed, around 9.1% are singletons. About this clonotype: Its antigen is unknown. A much larger clone is a single base away; this may be a read error.

This CDR3 comprises 16 residues. Germline V gives CDR1 SGHRS, CDR2 YFSETQ. V lost 3 bases and J 4 bases, leaving 16 bases between the germline ends. The chain uses TRBV5-1 and TRBJ2-2; D might be TRBD2 (6 bases). This sequence originates from a boy under two years old with acute myeloid leukemia, due to receive a stem cell transplant. This sample comprised PBMCs, obtained before TCRalphabeta/CD19-depleted stem cell transplant. In DNA form, the CDR3 reads TGCGCCAGCAGCTCACTCGCGGGACTCAGCACCGGGGAGCTGTTTTTT. This sequence encodes CASSSLAGLSTGELFF.